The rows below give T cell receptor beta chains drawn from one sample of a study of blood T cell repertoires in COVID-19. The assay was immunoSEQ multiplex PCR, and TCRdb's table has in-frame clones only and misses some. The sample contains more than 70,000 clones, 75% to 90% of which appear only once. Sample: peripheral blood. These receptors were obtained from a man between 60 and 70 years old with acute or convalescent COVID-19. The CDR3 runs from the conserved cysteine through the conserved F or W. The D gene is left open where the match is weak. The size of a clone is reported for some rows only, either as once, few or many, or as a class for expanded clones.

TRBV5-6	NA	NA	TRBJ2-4	TGTGCCAGCAGCTTATCCCAGGGTTCCAAAAACATTCAGTACTTC	CASSLSQGSKNIQYF
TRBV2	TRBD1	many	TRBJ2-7	TGTGCCAGCAGTGAACCGGGACAGGGTTCCTACGAGCAGTACTTC	CASSEPGQGSYEQYF
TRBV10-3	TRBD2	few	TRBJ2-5	TGTGCCATCAGTGATATGGGCGGGAGGGAGACCCAGTACTTC	CAISDMGGRETQYF
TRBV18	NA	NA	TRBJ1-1	TGTGCCAGCTCACCAGGCAGTAACACTGAAGCTTTCTTT	CASSPGSNTEAFF
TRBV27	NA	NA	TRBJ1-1	TGTGCCAGCAGCCTCACAGGAATGAACACTGAAGCTTTCTTT	CASSLTGMNTEAFF
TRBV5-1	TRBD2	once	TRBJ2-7	TGCGCCAGCAGCCCGGGACTAGCGGGGGGGATCTACGAGCAGTACTTC	CASSPGLAGGIYEQYF
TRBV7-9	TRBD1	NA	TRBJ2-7	TGTGCCAGCAGCTTACCCAGCGGATTCCGGGACAGACCCCCTGAGCAGTACTTC	CASSLPSGFRDRPPEQYF
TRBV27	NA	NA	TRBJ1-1	TGTGCCAGCAGTTTCGTTTCGGTAGGCAGCGGGGACACTGAAGCTTTCTTT	CASSFVSVGSGDTEAFF
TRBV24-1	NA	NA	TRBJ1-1	TGTGCCACCAGTGTGCCCGTCCGGGGGAACACTGAAGCTTTCTTT	CATSVPVRGNTEAFF
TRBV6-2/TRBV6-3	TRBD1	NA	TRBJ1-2	TGTGCCAGCAGTTTGACAGGGGGTTTGGACTATGGCTACACCTTC	CASSLTGGLDYGYTF
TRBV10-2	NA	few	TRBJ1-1	TGCGCCAGCAATCTTTGGGCCACCCAGAACACTGAAGCTTTCTTT	CASNLWATQNTEAFF
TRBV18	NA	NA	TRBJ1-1	TGTGCCAGCTCACCGGGCCCGAACACTGAAGCTTTCTTT	CASSPGPNTEAFF
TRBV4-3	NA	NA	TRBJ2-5	TGCGCCAGCAGCCAAGTGACCGGGACTGAAGAGACCCAGTACTTC	CASSQVTGTEETQYF
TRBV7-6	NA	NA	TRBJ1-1	TGTGCCATCTCGGGGGGGGGCACTGAAGCTTTCTTT	CAISGGGTEAFF
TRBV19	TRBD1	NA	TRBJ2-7	TGTGCCAGTACCTCCGGACAGGGGGCTGGGTACGAGCAGTACTTC	CASTSGQGAGYEQYF
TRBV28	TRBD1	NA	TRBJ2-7	TGTGCCAGCACCAAACTGTTGGGACAGGGGCGATACGAGCAGTACTTC	CASTKLLGQGRYEQYF
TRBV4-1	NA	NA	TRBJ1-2	TGCGCCAGCAGCCAAGACAGGGGCGAGTGGCTACTTAACTATGGCTACACCTTC	CASSQDRGEWLLNYGYTF
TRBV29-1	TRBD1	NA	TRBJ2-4	TGCAGCGTTGGGGACAGGGTGGCCAAAAACATTCAGTACTTC	CSVGDRVAKNIQYF
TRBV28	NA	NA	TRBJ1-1	TGTGCCAGCAAGGCAGGGAGGGCTTTCTTT	CASKAGRAFF
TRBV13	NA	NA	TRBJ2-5	TGTGCCAGCAGCTTTTATAACCAAGAGACCCAGTACTTC	CASSFYNQETQYF
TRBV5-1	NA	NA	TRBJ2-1	TGCGCCAGCAGCTTGTTTTTTCGGAGCTCCTACAATGAGCAGTTCTTC	CASSLFFRSSYNEQFF
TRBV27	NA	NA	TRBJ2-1	TGTGCCAGCAGTTTTTTGCCCAGCGGTAGGAATGAGCAGTTCTTC	CASSFLPSGRNEQFF
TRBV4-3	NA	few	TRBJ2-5	TGCGCCAGCAGCCATAGCGGAATCGAGACCCAGTACTTC	CASSHSGIETQYF
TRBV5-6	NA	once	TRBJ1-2	TGTGCCAGCAGGAGCGGACAGTATTATGGCTACACCTTC	CASRSGQYYGYTF
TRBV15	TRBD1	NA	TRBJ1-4	TGTGCCACCAGCAGAGAGGCGGACAGGGGGCCCTTCAAACTGTTTTTT	CATSREADRGPFKLFF
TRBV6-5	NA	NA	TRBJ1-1	TGTGCCAGCACTCATGACAGGACGAACACTGAAGCTTTCTTT	CASTHDRTNTEAFF
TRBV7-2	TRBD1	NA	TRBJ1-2	TGTGCCAGCAGCCCGGACAGGGTTTTTACTAGGGGCTACACCTTC	CASSPDRVFTRGYTF
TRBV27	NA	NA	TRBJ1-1	TGTGCCAGCAGTTTAAGCGGGACATATATGAACACTGAAGCTTTCTTT	CASSLSGTYMNTEAFF
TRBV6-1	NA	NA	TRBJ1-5	TGTGCCAGCAGTGAAGCTTCGAGCACCGGGCCCCAGCATTTT	CASSEASSTGPQHF
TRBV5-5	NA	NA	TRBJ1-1	TGTGCCAGCAGCTCTTCTCCCGTCACTGAAGCTTTCTTT	CASSSSPVTEAFF
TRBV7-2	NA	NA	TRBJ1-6	TGTGCCAGCACCCTCGGACAAGGAATCTCCTATAATTCACCCCTCCACTTT	CASTLGQGISYNSPLHF
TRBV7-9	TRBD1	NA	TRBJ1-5	TGTGCCAGCAGCTTAGGAGATGGGACAGGGAATCAGCCCCAGCATTTT	CASSLGDGTGNQPQHF
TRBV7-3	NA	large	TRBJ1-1	TGTGCCAGCAGCTTACGTGGGAGCACTGAAGCTTTCTTT	CASSLRGSTEAFF
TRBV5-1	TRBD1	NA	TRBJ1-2	TGCGCCAGCTCTACAGGGGGCTACGGCTACACCTTC	CASSTGGYGYTF
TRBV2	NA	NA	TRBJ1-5	TGTGCCAGCAGTGATCGAGTGATTCCTCAGCCCCAGCATTTT	CASSDRVIPQPQHF
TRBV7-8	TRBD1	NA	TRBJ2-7	TGTGCCAGCAGCTTAGCCGGGACAGGGGGCAACGAGCAGTACTTC	CASSLAGTGGNEQYF
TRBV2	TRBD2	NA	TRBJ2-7	TGTGCCAGCAGAACTAGCGAATTTTCCTACGAGCAGTACTTC	CASRTSEFSYEQYF
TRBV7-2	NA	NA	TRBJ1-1	TGTGCCAGCAGCTGGCGGGTGAGAATGAACACTGAAGCTTTCTTT	CASSWRVRMNTEAFF
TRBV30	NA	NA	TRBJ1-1	TGTGCCTACTGGAGGCTGGGGACTGAAGCTTTCTTT	CAYWRLGTEAFF
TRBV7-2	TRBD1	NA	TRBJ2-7	TGTGCCAGCAGCTTAGGGGCGATGACAGGGTCGGATGCGTACTTC	CASSLGAMTGSDAYF
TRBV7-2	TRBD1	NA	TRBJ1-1	TGTGCCAGCAGCCCCGGACAGGGGGTAGGCACTGAAGCTTTCTTT	CASSPGQGVGTEAFF
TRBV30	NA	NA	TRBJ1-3	TGTGCCTGGAGTGTAGGAAGGGAGGCTGGAAACACCATATATTTT	CAWSVGREAGNTIYF
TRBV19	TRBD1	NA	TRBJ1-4	TGTGCCAGTAGTATTGACAGGGGGCGCGCCGAAAAACTGTTTTTT	CASSIDRGRAEKLFF